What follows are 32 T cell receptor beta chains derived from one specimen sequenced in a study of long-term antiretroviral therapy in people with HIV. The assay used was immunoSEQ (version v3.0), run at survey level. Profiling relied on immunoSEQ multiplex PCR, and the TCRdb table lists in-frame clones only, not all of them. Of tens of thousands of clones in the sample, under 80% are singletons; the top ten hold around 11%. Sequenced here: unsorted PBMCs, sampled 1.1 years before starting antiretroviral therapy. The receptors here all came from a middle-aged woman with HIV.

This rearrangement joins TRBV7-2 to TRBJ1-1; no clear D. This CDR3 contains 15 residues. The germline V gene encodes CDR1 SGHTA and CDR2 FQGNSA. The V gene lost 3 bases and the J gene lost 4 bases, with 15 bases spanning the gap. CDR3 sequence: CASSLVDFVSTEAFF. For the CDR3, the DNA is TGTGCCAGCAGCTTGGTGGATTTCGTTAGCACTGAAGCTTTCTTT.

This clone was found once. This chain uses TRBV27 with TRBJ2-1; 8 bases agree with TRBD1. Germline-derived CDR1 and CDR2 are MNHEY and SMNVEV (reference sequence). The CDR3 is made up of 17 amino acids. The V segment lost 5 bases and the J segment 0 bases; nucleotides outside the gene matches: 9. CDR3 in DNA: TGTGCCAGCAGTGAGGCTCCAACAGGGGGCTCCTACAATGAGCAGTTCTTC. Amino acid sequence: CASSEAPTGGSYNEQFF.

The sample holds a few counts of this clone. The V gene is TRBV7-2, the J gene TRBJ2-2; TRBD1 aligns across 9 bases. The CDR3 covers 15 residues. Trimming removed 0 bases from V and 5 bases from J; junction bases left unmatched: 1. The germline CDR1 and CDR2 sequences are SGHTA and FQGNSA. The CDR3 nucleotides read TGTGCCAGCAGCTTAGCGACAGGGGGGACCGGGGAGCTGTTTTTT. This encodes CASSLATGGTGELFF.

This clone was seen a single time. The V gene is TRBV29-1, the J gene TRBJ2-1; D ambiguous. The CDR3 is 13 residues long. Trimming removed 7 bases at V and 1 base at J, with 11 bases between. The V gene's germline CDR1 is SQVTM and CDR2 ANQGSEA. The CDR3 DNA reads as TGCAGCGGCACAATCGGGTCCTACAATGAGCAGTTCTTC. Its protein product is CSGTIGSYNEQFF.

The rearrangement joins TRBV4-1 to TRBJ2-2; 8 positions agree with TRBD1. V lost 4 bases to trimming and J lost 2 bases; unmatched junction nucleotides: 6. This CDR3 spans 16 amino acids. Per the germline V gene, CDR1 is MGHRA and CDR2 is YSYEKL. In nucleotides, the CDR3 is TGCGCCAGCAGCCCGCAGACAGGGGCCAACACCGGGGAGCTGTTTTTT. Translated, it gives CASSPQTGANTGELFF.

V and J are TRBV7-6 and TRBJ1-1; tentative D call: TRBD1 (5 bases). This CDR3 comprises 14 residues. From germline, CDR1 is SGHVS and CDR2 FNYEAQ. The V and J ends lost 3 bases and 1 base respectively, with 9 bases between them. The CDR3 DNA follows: TGTGCCAGCAGCTTTGGCACAGGGAACACTGAAGCTTTCTTT. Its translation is CASSFGTGNTEAFF.

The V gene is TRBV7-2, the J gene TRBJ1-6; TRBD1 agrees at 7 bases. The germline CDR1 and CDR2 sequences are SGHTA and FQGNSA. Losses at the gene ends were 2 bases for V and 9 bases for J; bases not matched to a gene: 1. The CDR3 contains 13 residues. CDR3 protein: CASSLNRGSPLHF. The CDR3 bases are TGTGCCAGCAGCTTAAACAGGGGTTCACCCCTCCACTTT. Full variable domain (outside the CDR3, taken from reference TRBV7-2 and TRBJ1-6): GAGVSQSPSNKVTEKGKDVELRCDPISGHTALYWYRQSLGQGLEFLIYFQGNSAPDKSGLPSDRFSAERTGGSVSTLTIQRTQQEDSAVYLCASSLNRGSPLHFGNGTRLTVT.

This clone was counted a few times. Written as DNA, the CDR3 is TGTGCCAGCAGCCCCAGGGGCGCGAAGACTGAAGCTTTCTTT. Protein product: CASSPRGAKTEAFF. The chain combines TRBV6-5 with TRBJ1-1, with D maybe TRBD1 (6 bases). From germline, CDR1 is MNHEY and CDR2 SVGAGI. Trimming took off 6 bases at V and 5 bases at J, with 16 bases between the two ends. The length of the CDR3 is 14 residues.

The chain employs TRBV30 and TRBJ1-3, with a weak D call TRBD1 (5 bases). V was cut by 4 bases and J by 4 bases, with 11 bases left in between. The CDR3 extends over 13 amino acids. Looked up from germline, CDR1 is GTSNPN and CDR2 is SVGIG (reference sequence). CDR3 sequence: CAWNSGEGNTIYF. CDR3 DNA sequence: TGTGCCTGGAACTCGGGGGAGGGAAACACCATATATTTT.

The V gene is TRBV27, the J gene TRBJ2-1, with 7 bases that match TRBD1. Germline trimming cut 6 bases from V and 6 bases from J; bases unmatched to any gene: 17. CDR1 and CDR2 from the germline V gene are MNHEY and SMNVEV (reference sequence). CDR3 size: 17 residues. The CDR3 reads CASSHLPGTALSNEQFF. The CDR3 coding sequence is TGTGCCAGCAGCCACCTTCCGGGGACAGCTTTGAGCAATGAGCAGTTCTTC.

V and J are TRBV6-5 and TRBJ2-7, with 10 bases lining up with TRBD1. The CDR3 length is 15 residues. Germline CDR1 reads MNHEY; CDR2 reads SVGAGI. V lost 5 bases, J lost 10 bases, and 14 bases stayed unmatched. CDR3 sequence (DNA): TGTGCCAGCAGTGGATTCCGGGACAGGGGTTCGGGTCAGTACTTC. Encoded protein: CASSGFRDRGSGQYF.

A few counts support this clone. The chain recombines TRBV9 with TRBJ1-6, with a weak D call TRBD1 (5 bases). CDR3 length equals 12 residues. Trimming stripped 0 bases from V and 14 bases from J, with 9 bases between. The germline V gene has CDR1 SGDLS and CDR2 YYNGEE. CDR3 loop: CASSVGGESLHF. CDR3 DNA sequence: TGTGCCAGCAGCGTAGGGGGCGAGTCCCTCCACTTT.

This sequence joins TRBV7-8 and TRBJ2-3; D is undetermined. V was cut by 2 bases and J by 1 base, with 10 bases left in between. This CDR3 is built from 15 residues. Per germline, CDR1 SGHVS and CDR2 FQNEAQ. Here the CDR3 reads CASSLPFYGTDTQYF. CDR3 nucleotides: TGTGCCAGCAGCTTACCGTTTTACGGCACAGATACGCAGTATTTT.

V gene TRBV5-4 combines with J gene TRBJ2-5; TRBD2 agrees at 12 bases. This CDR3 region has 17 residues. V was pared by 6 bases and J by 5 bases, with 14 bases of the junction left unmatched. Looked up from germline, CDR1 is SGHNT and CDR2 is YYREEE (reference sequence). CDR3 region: CASTPGTSGFLGETQYF. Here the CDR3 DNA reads TGTGCCAGCACCCCCGGGACTAGCGGGTTCCTGGGGGAGACCCAGTACTTC.

The CDR3 loop is CATGQGTQETQYF. The CDR3, as DNA: TGTGCCACGGGCCAGGGAACCCAAGAGACCCAGTACTTC. J is TRBJ2-5 and V is TRBV10-3; possible D gene TRBD1, 5 bases. Germline-derived CDR1 and CDR2 are ENHRY and SYGVKD. Trimming took off 10 bases at V and 1 base at J, with 13 bases between the two ends. CDR3 length equals 13 residues.

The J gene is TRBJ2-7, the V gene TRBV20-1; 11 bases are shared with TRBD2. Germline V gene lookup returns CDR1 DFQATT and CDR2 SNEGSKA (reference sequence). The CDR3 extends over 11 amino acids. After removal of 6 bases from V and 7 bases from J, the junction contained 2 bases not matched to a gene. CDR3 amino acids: CSAVAGGEQYF. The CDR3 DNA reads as TGCAGTGCCGTAGCGGGAGGGGAGCAGTACTTC.

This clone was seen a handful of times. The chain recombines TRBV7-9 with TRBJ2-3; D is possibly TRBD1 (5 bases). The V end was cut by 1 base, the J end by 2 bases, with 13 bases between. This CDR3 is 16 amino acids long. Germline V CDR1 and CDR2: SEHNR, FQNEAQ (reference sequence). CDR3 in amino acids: CASSLEGHTFTDTQYF. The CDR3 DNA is TGTGCCAGCAGCTTAGAAGGACACACGTTCACAGATACGCAGTATTTT.

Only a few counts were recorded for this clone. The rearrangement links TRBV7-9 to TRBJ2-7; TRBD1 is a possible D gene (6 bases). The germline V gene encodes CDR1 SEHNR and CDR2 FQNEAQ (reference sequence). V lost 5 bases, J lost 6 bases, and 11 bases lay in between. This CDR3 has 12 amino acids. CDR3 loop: CASSITGSEQYF. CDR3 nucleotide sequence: TGTGCCAGCAGCATCACAGGGTCCGAGCAGTACTTC.

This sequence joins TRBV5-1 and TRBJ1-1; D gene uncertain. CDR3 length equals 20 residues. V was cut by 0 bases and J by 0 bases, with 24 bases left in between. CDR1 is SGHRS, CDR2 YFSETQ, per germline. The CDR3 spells CASSLGLGRSEPRMNTEAFF. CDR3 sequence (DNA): TGCGCCAGCAGCTTGGGCTTAGGGAGGAGCGAACCTAGGATGAACACTGAAGCTTTCTTT.

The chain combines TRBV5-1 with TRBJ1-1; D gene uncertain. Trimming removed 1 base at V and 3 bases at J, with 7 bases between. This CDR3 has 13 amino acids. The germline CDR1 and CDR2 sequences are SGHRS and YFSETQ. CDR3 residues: CASSLPMHTEAFF. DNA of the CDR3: TGCGCCAGCAGCTTGCCGATGCACACTGAAGCTTTCTTT.

The CDR3 DNA reads as TGTGCCAGAAGCCGGACGTGTTGGACTAGCGGACGTACCGGGGAGCTGTTTTTT. This encodes CARSRTCWTSGRTGELFF. This sequence joins TRBV5-3 and TRBJ2-2; 10 bases agree with TRBD2. TRBV5-3 carries the ORF label, with uncertain function. After removal of 4 bases from V and 5 bases from J, the junction contained 14 bases not matched to a gene. The CDR3 runs 18 residues.

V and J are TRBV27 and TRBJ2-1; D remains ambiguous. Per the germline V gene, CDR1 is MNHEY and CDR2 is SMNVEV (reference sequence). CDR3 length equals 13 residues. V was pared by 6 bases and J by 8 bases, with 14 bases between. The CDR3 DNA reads TGTGCCAGCAGAGACCACTTTGGGGATGAGCAGTTCTTC. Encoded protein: CASRDHFGDEQFF.

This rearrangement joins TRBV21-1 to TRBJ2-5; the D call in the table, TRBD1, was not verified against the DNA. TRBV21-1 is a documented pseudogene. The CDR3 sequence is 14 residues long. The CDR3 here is CASNLDRVGETQYF. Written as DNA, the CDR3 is TGTGCCAGCAACTTGGACAGGGTGGGGGAGACCCAGTACTTC.

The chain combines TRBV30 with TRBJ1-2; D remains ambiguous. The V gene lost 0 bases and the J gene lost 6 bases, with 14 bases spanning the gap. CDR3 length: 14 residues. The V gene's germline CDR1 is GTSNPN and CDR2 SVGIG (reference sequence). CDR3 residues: CAWSVAGPRDGYTF. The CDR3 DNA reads TGTGCCTGGAGTGTGGCGGGCCCCCGGGATGGCTACACCTTC.

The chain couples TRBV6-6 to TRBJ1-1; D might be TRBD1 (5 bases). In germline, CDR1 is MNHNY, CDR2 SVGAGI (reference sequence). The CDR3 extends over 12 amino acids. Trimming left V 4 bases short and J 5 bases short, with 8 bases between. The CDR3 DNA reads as TGTGCCAGCAGTTCGGGGGGAACTGAAGCTTTCTTT. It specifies CASSSGGTEAFF.

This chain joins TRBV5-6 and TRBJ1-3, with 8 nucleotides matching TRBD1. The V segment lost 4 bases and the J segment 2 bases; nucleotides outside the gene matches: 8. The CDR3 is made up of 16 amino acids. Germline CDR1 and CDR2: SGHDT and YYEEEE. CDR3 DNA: TGTGCCAGCAGCCCCTCGGACAGGGAGCCTGGAAACACCATATATTTT. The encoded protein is CASSPSDREPGNTIYF.

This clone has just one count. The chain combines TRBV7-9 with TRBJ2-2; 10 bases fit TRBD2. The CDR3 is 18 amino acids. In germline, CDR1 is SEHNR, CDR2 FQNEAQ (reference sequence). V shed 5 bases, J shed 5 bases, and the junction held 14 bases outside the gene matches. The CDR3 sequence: CASSTGRQREGTTGELFF. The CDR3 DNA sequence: TGTGCCAGCAGCACAGGACGCCAGCGGGAGGGCACTACCGGGGAGCTGTTTTTT.

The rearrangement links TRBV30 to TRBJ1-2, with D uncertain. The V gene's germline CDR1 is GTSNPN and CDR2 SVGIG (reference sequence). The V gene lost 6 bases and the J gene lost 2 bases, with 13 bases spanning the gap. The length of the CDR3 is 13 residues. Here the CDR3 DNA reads TGTGCCTGTTATGGGGATTACAACTATGGCTACACCTTC. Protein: CACYGDYNYGYTF.

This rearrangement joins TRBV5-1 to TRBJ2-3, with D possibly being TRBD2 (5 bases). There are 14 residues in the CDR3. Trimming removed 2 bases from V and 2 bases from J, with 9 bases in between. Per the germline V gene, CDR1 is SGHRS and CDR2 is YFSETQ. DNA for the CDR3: TGCGCCAGCAGCTTTGCGGGCGCCACAGATACGCAGTATTTT. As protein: CASSFAGATDTQYF. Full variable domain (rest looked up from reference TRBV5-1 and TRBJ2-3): KAGVTQTPRYLIKTRGQQVTLSCSPISGHRSVSWYQQTPGQGLQFLFEYFSETQRNKGNFPGRFSGRQFSNSRSEMNVSTLELGDSALYLCASSFAGATDTQYFGPGTRLTVL.

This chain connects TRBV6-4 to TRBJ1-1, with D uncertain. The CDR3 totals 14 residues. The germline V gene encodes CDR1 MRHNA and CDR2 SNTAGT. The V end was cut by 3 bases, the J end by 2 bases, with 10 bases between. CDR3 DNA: TGTGCCAGCAGTGATCTCCCAGGTAACACTGAAGCTTTCTTT. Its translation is CASSDLPGNTEAFF.

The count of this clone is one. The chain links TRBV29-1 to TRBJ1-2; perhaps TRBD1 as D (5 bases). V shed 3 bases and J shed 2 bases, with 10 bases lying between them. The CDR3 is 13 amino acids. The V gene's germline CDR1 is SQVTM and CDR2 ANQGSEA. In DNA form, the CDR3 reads TGCAGCGTTGACCGACAGACCAACTATGGCTACACCTTC. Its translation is CSVDRQTNYGYTF.

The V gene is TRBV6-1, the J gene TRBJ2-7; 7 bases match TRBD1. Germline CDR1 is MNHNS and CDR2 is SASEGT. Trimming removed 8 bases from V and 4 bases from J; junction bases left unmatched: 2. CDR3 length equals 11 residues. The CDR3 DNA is TGTGCCAGCGGGGACAGTTACGAGCAGTACTTC. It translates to CASGDSYEQYF.